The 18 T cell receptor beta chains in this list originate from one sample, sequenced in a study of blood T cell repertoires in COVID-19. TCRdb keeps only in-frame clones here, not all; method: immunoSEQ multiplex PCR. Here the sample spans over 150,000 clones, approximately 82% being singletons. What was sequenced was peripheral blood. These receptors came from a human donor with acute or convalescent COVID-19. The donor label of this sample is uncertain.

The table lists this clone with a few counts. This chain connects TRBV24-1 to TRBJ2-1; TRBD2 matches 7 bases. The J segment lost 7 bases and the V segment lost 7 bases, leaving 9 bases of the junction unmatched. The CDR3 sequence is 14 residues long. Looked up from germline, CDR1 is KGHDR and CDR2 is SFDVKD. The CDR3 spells CATSSGGADNEQFF. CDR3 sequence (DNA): TGTGCCACCAGCTCGGGGGGAGCCGATAATGAGCAGTTCTTC.

The CDR3 is CASSQDQNYGYTF. The CDR3 DNA reads as TGCGCCAGCAGCCAAGATCAGAACTATGGCTACACCTTC. The rearrangement uses TRBV4-3 and TRBJ1-2; D gene ambiguous. Germline CDR1 LGHNA, CDR2 YSLEER. V was cut by 0 bases and J by 2 bases, with 4 bases left in between. The CDR3 sequence is 13 residues long.

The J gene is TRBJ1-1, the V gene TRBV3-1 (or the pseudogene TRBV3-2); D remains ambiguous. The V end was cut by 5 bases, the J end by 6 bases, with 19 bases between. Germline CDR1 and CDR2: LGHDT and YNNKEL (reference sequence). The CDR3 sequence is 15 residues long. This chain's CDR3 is CASSSQDRDWAEAFF. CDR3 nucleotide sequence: TGTGCCAGCAGCTCTCAGGACCGGGATTGGGCTGAAGCTTTCTTT.

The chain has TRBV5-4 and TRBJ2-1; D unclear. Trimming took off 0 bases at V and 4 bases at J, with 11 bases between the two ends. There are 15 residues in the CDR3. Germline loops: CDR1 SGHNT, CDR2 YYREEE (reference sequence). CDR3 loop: CASSLDLGSYNEQFF. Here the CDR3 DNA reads TGTGCCAGCAGCTTGGATCTAGGATCTTACAATGAGCAGTTCTTC.

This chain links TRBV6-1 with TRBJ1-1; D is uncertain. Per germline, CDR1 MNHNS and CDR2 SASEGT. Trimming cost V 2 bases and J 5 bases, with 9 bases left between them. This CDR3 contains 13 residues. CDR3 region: CASSENQRTEAFF. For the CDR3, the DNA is TGTGCCAGCAGTGAAAATCAGAGGACTGAAGCTTTCTTT.

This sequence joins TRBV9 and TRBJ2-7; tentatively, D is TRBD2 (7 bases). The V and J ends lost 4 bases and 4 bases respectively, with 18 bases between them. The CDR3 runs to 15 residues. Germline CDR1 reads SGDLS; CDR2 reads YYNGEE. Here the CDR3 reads CASSLRGGVRYEQYF. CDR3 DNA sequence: TGTGCCAGCAGCTTGAGGGGGGGGGTGCGTTACGAGCAGTACTTC.

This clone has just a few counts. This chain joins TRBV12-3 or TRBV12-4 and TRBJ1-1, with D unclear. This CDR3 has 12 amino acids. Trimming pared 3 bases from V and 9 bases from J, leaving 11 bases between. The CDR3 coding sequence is TGTGCCAGCAGTTTCGTACAGACTAAAGCTTTCTTT. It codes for CASSFVQTKAFF.

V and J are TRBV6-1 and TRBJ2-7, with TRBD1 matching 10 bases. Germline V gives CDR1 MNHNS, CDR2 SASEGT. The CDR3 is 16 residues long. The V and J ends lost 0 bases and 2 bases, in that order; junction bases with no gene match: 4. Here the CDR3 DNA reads TGTGCCAGCAGTGAAGCGCCAGGGACAGGGGCCTACGAGCAGTACTTC. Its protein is CASSEAPGTGAYEQYF.

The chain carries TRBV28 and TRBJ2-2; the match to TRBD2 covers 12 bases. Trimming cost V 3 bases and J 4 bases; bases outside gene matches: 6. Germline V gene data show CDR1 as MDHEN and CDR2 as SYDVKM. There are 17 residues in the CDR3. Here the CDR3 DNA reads TGTGCCAGCAGTTTGTTCACTAGCGGGAGGCCCACCGGGGAGCTGTTTTTT. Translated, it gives CASSLFTSGRPTGELFF. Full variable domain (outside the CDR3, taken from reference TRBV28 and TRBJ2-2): DVKVTQSSRYLVKRTGEKVFLECVQDMDHENMFWYRQDPGLGLRLIYFSYDVKMKEKGDIPEGYSVSREKKERFSLILESASTNQTSMYLCASSLFTSGRPTGELFFGEGSRLTVL.

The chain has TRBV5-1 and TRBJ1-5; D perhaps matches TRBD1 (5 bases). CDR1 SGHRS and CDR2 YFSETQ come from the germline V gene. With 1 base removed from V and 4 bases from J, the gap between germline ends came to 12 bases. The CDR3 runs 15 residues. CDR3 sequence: CASSLTGGDNQPQHF. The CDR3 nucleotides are TGCGCCAGCAGCTTGACAGGAGGGGATAATCAGCCCCAGCATTTT.

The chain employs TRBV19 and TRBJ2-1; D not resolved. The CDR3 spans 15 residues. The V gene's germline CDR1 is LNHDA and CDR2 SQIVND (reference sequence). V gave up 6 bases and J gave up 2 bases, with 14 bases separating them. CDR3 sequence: CASSPLVATYNEQFF. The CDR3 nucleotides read TGTGCCAGTAGCCCTCTAGTAGCAACCTACAATGAGCAGTTCTTC.

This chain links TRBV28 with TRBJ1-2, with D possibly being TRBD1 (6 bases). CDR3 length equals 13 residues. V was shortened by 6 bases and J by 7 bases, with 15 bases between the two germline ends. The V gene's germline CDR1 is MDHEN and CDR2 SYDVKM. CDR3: CASRPNRAFGYTF. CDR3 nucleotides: TGTGCCAGCAGGCCCAACAGGGCGTTTGGCTACACCTTC.

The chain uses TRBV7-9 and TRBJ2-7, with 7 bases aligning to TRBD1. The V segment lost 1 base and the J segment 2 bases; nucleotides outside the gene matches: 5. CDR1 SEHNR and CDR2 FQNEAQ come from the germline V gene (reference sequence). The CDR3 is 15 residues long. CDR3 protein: CASSLEGAPTYEQYF. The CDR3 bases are TGTGCCAGCAGCTTAGAGGGGGCCCCGACCTACGAGCAGTACTTC.

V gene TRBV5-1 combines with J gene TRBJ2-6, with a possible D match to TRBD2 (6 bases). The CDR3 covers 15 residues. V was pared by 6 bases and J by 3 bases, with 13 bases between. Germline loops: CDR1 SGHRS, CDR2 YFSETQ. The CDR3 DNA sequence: TGCGCCAGCATCCAGGGAGGAGGTGGGGCCAACGTCCTGACTTTC. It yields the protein CASIQGGGGANVLTF.

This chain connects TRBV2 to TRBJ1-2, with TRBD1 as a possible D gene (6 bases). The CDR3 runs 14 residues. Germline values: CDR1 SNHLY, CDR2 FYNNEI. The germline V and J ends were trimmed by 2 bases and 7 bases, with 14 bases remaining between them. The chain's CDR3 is CASSENRGALGYTF. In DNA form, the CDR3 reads TGTGCCAGCAGTGAAAATCGGGGGGCGCTTGGCTACACCTTC.

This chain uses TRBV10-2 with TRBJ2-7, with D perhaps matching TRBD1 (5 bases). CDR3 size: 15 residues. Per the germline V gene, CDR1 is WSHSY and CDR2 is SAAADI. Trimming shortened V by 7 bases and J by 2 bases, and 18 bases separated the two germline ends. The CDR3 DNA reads TGCGCCAGCATCCAGGCTAGGGGAATACCCTACGAGCAGTACTTC. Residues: CASIQARGIPYEQYF.

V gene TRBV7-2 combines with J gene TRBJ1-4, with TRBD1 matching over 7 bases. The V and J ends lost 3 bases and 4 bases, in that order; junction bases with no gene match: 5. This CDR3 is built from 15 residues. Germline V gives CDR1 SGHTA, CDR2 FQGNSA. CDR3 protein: CASSFRQGLNEKLFF. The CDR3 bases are TGTGCCAGCAGCTTCAGACAGGGCCTTAATGAAAAACTGTTTTTT.

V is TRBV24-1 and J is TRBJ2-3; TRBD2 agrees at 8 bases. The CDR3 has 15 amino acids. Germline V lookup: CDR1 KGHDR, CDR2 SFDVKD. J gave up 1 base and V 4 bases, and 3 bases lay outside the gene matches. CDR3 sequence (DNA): TGTGCCACCAGTGAAAGCGGGAGTGGCACAGATACGCAGTATTTT. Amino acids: CATSESGSGTDTQYF.